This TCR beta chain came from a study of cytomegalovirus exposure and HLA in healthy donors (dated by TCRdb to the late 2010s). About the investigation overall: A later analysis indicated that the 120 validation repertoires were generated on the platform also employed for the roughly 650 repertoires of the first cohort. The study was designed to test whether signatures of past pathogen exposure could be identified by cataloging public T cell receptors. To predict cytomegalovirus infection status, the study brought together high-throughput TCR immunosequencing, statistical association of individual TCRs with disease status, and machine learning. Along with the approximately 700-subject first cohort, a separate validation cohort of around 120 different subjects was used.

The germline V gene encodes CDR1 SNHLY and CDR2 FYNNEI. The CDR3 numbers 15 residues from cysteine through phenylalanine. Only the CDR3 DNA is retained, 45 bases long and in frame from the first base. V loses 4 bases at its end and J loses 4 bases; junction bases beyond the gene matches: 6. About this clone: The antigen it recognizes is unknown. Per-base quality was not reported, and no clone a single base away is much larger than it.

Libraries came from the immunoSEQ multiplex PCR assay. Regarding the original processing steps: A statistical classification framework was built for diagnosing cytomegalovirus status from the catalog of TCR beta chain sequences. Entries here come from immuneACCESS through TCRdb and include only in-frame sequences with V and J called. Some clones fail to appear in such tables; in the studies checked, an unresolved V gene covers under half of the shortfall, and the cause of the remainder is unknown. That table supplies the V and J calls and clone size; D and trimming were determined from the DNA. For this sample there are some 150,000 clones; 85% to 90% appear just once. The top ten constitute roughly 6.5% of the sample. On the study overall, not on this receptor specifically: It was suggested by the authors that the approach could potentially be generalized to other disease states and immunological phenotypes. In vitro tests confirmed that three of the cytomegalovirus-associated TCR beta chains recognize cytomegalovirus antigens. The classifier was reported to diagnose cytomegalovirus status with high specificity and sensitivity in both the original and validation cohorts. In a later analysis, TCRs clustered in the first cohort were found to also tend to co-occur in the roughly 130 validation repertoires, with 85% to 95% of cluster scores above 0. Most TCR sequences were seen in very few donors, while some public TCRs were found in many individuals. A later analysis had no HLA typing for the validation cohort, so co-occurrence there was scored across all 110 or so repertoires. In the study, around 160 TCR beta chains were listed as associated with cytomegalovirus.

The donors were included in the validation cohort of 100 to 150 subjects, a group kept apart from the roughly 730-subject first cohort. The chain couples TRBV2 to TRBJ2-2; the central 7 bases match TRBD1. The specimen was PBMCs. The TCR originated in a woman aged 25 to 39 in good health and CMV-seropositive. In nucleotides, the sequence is TGTGCCAGCAGTGTCCGGACAGGCCCCACCGGGGAGCTGTTTTTT. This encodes CASSVRTGPTGELFF.